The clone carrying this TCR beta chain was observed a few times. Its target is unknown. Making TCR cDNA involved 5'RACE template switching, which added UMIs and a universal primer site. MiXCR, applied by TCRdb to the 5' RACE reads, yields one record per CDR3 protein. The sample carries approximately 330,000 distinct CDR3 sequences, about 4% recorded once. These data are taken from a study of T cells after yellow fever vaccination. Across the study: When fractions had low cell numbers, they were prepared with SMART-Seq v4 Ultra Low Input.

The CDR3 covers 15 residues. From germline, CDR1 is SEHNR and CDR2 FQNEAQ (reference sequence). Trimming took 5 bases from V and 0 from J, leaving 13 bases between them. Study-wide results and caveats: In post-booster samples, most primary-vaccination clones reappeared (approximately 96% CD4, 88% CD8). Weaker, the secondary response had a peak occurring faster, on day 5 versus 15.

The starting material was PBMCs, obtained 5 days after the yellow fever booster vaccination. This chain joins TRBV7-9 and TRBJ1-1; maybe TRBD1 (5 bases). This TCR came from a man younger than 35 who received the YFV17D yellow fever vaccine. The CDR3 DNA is TGTGCCAGCAGCAGAGGGGCAGTCATGAACACTGAAGCTTTCTTT. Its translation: CASSRGAVMNTEAFF.